The rows below give T cell receptor beta chains drawn from one sample of a study of regulatory T cells in long-lasting Graves disease. From the multiplex PCR reads, TCRdb called clonotypes with MiXCR, one entry per CDR3 protein. The table lists some 370,000 distinct CDR3 sequences, 20% to 25% of them singletons, with under 35% in the top ten. The sequenced sample was peripheral blood mononuclear cells (PBMCs), obtained when the disease was refractory, from a patient treated with antithyroid drugs. The receptors shown here come from a woman between 35 and 50 years old with Graves disease. Each CDR3 is given with its conserved first and last residue.

TRBJ2-5,TRBV11-2,CASSLSGSGFSQETQYF
TRBJ2-7,TRBV20-1,CSARGTSRSYEQYF
TRBJ2-5,TRBV28,CASGDSFKETQYF
TRBJ2-7,TRBV28,CASSFSGLAGVQPYEQYF
TRBJ2-2,TRBV7-3,CASSPASGPTGELFF
TRBJ2-7,TRBV28,CASSNQRESAEQYF
TRBJ2-5,TRBV15,CATSRDRGVLGGTQYF
TRBJ1-2,TRBV9,CASSVDMTPNYGYTF
TRBJ2-7,TRBV6-1,CASRGSSYEQYF
TRBJ2-7,TRBV10-3,CAISDEASGAYEQYF
TRBJ1-2,TRBV5-1,CASSLNTAGGGYTF
TRBJ2-2,TRBV27,CASSLSPGLNTGELFF
TRBJ2-5,TRBV7-8,CASSLGPPGLAGQETQYF
TRBJ2-5,TRBV20-1,CSARTGDQETQYF
TRBJ1-2,TRBV11-2,CASSSNPDRGGYTF
TRBJ1-2,TRBV6-1,CASSEKEWDRGYTF
TRBJ1-2,TRBV28,CASTLVQGGVFYGYTF
TRBJ2-7,TRBV11-2,CASSFEGVKQYF
TRBJ2-7,TRBV28,CASRPSGSRSYEQYF
TRBJ2-7,TRBV15,CATSRPGEQGLHSYEQYF
TRBJ2-5,TRBV11-2,CASKRGRGSWQETQYF
TRBJ2-7,TRBV19,CASSRQISTYEQYF
TRBJ2-4,TRBV20-1,CSAIGLAGISGYIQYF
TRBJ1-1,TRBV14,CASSQVRGSEAFF
TRBJ1-1,TRBV6-1,CASNTGQGRTEAFF
TRBJ1-1,TRBV19,CASSIRTGAGAEAFF